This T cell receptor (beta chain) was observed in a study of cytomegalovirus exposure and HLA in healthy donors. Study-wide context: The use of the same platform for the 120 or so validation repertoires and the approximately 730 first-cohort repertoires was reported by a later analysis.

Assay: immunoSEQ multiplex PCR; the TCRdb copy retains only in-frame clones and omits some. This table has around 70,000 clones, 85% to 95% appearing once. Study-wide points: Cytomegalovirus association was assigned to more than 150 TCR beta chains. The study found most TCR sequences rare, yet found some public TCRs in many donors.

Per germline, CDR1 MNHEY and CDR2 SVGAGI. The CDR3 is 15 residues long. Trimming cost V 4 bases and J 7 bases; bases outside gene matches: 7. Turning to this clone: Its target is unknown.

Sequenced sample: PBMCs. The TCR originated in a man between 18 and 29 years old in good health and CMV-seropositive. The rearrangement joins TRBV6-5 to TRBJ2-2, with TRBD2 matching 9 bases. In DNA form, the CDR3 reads TGTGCCAGCAGTTCCGCGACTAGCGGTAGCGGGGAGCTGTTTTTT. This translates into CASSSATSGSGELFF.